The 2 T cell receptor beta chains reported below all come from one sample, sequenced in a study of beta chain features in type 1 diabetes. What was sequenced were expressed TCRB transcripts, since all of the isolated RNA had been reverse transcribed. Method: immunoSEQ multiplex PCR; TCRdb's copy keeps in-frame clones and lacks some. The table lists about 270,000 clones, approximately 14% of them singletons. Sequencing was done on a sample of naive CD4+ T cells from blood. These receptors came from a woman in her thirties or forties in good health.

This clone has just a few counts. The chain couples TRBV6-4 to TRBJ1-1; D gene unclear. Germline V gene sequence: CDR1 MRHNA, CDR2 SNTAGT. Trimming took 0 bases from V and 5 from J, leaving 10 bases between them. CDR3 length equals 14 residues. CDR3 sequence reads: CASSDSTSGTEAFF. CDR3 DNA: TGTGCCAGCAGTGACTCGACATCCGGTACTGAAGCTTTCTTT.

This rearrangement joins TRBV18 to TRBJ1-6; TRBD1 is a possible D gene (6 bases). The CDR3 covers 16 residues. The V end lost 3 bases, the J end lost 5 bases, and 14 bases lay between the germline ends. CDR1 is KGHSH, CDR2 LQKENI, per germline. The CDR3 sequence: CASSPSQGIDNSPLHF. CDR3 in DNA: TGTGCCAGCTCACCCTCACAGGGAATAGATAATTCACCCCTCCACTTT. The variable domain in full, with the rest retrieved from reference TRBV18 and TRBJ1-6, is NAGVMQNPRHLVRRRGQEARLRCSPMKGHSHVYWYRQLPEEGLKFMVYLQKENIIDESGMPKERFSAEFPKEGPSILRIQQVVRGDSAAYFCASSPSQGIDNSPLHFGNGTRLTVT.